This T cell receptor (beta chain) was captured in a study of blood T cell repertoires in COVID-19. Overall study context: Sites in the United States, Italy and Spain provided acute and convalescent COVID-19 samples.

Patients of the Seattle cohort, enrolled during active infection, were followed longitudinally. In the authors' workflow: Researchers report that nucleated cell counts were estimated from reference gene primer amplification. Some clones are missing from TCRdb's copy, which holds only in-frame ones; the method was immunoSEQ multiplex PCR. V, J and clone size reflect that table, while D and trimming were determined from the DNA. The sample records 250,000 to 300,000 clones, around 90% being singletons. Sequencing was carried out using peripheral blood. The TCR comes from a woman between 55 and 75 years old with COVID-19, enrolled during active disease.

The CDR3 loop is CASSPSGKPYEQYF. DNA of the CDR3: TGTGCCAGCAGCCCCAGCGGGAAACCCTACGAGCAGTACTTC. The J gene is TRBJ2-7, the V gene TRBV11-3, with TRBD2 matching over 7 bases. V was pared by 5 bases and J by 2 bases, with 6 bases of the junction left unmatched. Germline V gene sequence: CDR1 SGHNT, CDR2 YENEEA. The CDR3 totals 14 residues.